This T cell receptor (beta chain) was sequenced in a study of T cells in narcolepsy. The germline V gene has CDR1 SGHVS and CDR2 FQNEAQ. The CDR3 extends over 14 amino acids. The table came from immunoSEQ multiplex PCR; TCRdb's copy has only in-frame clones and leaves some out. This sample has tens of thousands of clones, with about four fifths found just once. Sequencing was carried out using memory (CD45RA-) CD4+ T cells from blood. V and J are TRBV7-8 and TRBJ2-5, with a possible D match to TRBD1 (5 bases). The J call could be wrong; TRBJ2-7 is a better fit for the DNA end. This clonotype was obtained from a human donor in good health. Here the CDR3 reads CASSLVGREGEQYF. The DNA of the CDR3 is TGTGCCAGCAGCTTAGTTGGCAGGGAAGGCGAGCAGTACTTC.